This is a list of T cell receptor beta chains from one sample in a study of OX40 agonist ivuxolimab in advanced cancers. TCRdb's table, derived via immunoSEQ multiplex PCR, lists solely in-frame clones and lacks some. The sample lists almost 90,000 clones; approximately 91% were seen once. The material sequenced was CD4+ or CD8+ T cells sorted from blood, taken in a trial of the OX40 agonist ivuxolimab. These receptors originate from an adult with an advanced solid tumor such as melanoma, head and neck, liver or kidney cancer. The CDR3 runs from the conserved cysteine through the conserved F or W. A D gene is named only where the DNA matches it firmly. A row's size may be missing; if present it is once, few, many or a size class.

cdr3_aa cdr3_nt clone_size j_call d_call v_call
CASSVTSGVLYEQYF TGTGCCAGCAGCGTGACTAGCGGGGTCCTCTACGAGCAGTACTTC . TRBJ2-7 TRBD2 TRBV9
CASSPGTSGSMRQFF TGCGCCAGCAGCCCTGGGACTAGCGGGAGTATGAGGCAGTTCTTC . TRBJ2-1 TRBD2 TRBV4-3
CASRDSGGTYNEQFF TGTGCCAGCAGGGATAGCGGGGGGACGTACAATGAGCAGTTCTTC . TRBJ2-1 TRBD2 TRBV6-5
CAWSVATSGGADTQYF TGTGCCTGGAGTGTAGCTACTAGCGGGGGTGCAGATACGCAGTATTTT . TRBJ2-3 TRBD2 TRBV30
CASSYGQGAEAFF TGTGCCAGCAGCTATGGACAGGGCGCTGAAGCTTTCTTT . TRBJ1-1 TRBD1 TRBV7-8
CASSLGANNEQFF TGCGCCAGCAGCTTGGGGGCCAACAATGAGCAGTTCTTC . TRBJ2-1 . TRBV5-1
CASSLAQYNEQFF TGCGCCAGCAGCTTGGCGCAGTACAATGAGCAGTTCTTC . TRBJ2-1 . TRBV5-1
CASSLGLAGETQYF TGTGCCAGCAGTTTGGGACTAGCGGGGGAAACCCAGTACTTC . TRBJ2-5 TRBD2 TRBV28
CSVVAVFQETQYF TGCAGCGTTGTTGCAGTATTCCAAGAGACCCAGTACTTC . TRBJ2-5 . TRBV29-1
CASSYGGAETQYF TGTGCCAGCAGTTACGGGGGGGCTGAGACCCAGTACTTC . TRBJ2-5 . TRBV6-5
CASSNRDGSYEQYF TGTGCCAGCAGTAACCGGGACGGATCCTACGAGCAGTACTTC . TRBJ2-7 . TRBV27
CASSLAVSSEAGSTDTQYF TGCGCCAGCAGCTTGGCCGTTTCTAGCGAGGCGGGGAGCACAGATACGCAGTATTTT . TRBJ2-3 . TRBV5-1
CASSLGQGREETQYF TGTGCCAGCAGCTTAGGACAGGGTCGAGAAGAGACCCAGTACTTC once TRBJ2-5 TRBD1 TRBV11-2
CASSQGQEFYEQYF TGTGCCAGCAGTCAAGGACAAGAGTTTTACGAGCAGTACTTC . TRBJ2-7 . TRBV6-6
CASSPRGYDYEQYF TGTGCCAGCAGTCCGAGGGGGTACGACTACGAGCAGTACTTC . TRBJ2-7 . TRBV5-4
CASSTSGSVNTGELFF TGTGCCAGCAGCACTAGCGGGAGTGTTAACACCGGGGAGCTGTTTTTT . TRBJ2-2 TRBD2 TRBV7-2
CASSIMIAGSYGSEQYF TGTGCCAGTAGTATTATGATAGCAGGGTCGTACGGATCCGAGCAGTACTTC once TRBJ2-7 . TRBV19
CASSPPAGGSGNTIYF TGTGCCAGCTCACCACCGGCCGGGGGCTCTGGAAACACCATATATTTT . TRBJ1-3 . TRBV18
CASSPSSTGSPLHF TGTGCCAGCTCACCATCCTCGACTGGATCACCCCTCCACTTT once TRBJ1-6 . TRBV18
CASSNTGSSYNSPLHF TGTGCCAGCAGCAATACAGGGAGCTCCTATAATTCACCCCTCCACTTT . TRBJ1-6 . TRBV6-6
CASSVRQGNYEQFF TGTGCCAGCAGCGTGAGGCAGGGCAATTATGAGCAGTTCTTC . TRBJ2-1 . TRBV9
CASSSSRDFTDTQYF TGTGCCAGCAGTTCCTCCCGGGATTTCACAGATACGCAGTATTTT . TRBJ2-3 . TRBV27
CASSDPTRYNEQFF TGTGCCAGCAGTGACCCCACTAGATACAATGAGCAGTTCTTC . TRBJ2-1 . TRBV27
CASSVDLGGSTDTQYF TGCGCCAGCAGCGTAGACCTGGGGGGGAGCACAGATACGCAGTATTTT once TRBJ2-3 TRBD2 TRBV5-1
CASSLLNRETDTQYF TGCGCCAGCAGCTTATTGAACAGGGAGACAGATACGCAGTATTTT . TRBJ2-3 . TRBV5-1
CASSLEVNTEAFF TGTGCCAGCAGCTTAGAGGTGAACACTGAAGCTTTCTTT . TRBJ1-1 . TRBV7-9
CASSYQGVLNTDTQYF TGTGCCAGCAGTTACCAGGGGGTCCTAAACACAGATACGCAGTATTTT . TRBJ2-3 TRBD1 TRBV6-5
CAWKDRGPDTQYF TGTGCCTGGAAGGACAGGGGGCCAGATACGCAGTATTTT . TRBJ2-3 TRBD1 TRBV30
CASSLMGASYNSPLHF TGTGCCAGCAGCTTAATGGGGGCTTCCTATAATTCACCCCTCCACTTT few TRBJ1-6 . TRBV7-2
CASSADRWSYEQYF TGTGCCAGCAGCGCGGACAGGTGGTCCTACGAGCAGTACTTC . TRBJ2-7 TRBD1 TRBV2
CASSVVPGAGGYTF TGTGCCAGCAGCGTAGTTCCGGGGGCGGGTGGCTACACCTTC . TRBJ1-2 . TRBV9
CASTSRQDPSGNTIYF TGTGCCAGCACTTCAAGACAGGATCCCTCTGGAAACACCATATATTTT . TRBJ1-3 . TRBV6-4
CASSLGIGGTNEKLFF TGTGCCAGCAGTTTAGGTATTGGGGGAACTAATGAAAAACTGTTTTTT . TRBJ1-4 . TRBV27
CASSEAYDTQYF TGTGCCAGCAGTGAAGCGTACGATACGCAGTATTTT . TRBJ2-3 . TRBV2
CASSPTYPNEQFF TGTGCCAGCAGTCCTACCTACCCCAATGAGCAGTTCTTC . TRBJ2-1 . TRBV6-4
CASSLDPSPGANVLTF TGTGCCAGCAGCTTGGACCCTAGCCCTGGGGCCAACGTCCTGACTTTC . TRBJ2-6 . TRBV5-4
CASAGLAGNNEQFF TGTGCCAGTGCGGGGCTAGCGGGGAACAATGAGCAGTTCTTC . TRBJ2-1 TRBD2 TRBV19
CASNFKGQGPGELFF TGTGCCAGCAATTTTAAGGGACAGGGGCCCGGGGAGCTGTTTTTT once TRBJ2-2 TRBD1 TRBV5-4
CASSLAGQGNQPQHF TGTGCCAGCAGCTTAGCGGGACAGGGAAATCAGCCCCAGCATTTT . TRBJ1-5 TRBD1 TRBV7-2
CASGVELNTEAFF TGTGCCAGCGGCGTGGAACTGAACACTGAAGCTTTCTTT . TRBJ1-1 . TRBV2
CASSLVVGESPLHF TGTGCCAGCAGCTTAGTAGTGGGGGAGTCACCCCTCCACTTT . TRBJ1-6 . TRBV7-9
CASSESTRQETQYF TGCGCCAGCAGTGAGTCGACTAGGCAAGAGACCCAGTACTTC . TRBJ2-5 . TRBV10-1
CASRGDWSEGEKLFF TGTGCCAGCAGAGGGGACTGGTCGGAGGGGGAAAAACTGTTTTTT . TRBJ1-4 . TRBV6-6
CASSVAQGAEETQYF TGTGCCAGCAGCGTAGCCCAGGGGGCGGAAGAGACCCAGTACTTC . TRBJ2-5 TRBD1 TRBV9
CASSLAPTGYAYNEQFF TGTGCCAGCAGCTTGGCTCCCACAGGTTACGCCTACAATGAGCAGTTCTTC . TRBJ2-1 . TRBV5-4
CASSRETGRDQPQHF TGCGCCAGCAGCCGAGAAACAGGCCGAGATCAGCCCCAGCATTTT . TRBJ1-5 . TRBV4-1